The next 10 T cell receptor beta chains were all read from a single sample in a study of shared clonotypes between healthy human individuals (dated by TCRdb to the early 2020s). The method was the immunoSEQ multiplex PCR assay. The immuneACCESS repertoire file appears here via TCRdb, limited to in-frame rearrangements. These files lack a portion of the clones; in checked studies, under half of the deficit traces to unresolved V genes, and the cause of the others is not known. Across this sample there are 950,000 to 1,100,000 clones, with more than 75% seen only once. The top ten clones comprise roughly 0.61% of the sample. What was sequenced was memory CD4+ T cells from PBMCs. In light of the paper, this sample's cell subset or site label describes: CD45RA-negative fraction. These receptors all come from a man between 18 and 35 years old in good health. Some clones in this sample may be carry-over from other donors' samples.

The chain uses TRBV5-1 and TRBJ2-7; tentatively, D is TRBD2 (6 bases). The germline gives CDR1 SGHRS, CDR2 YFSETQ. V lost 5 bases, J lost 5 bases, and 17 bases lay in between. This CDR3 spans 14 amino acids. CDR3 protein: CASSWGPGVDEQYF. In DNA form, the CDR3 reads TGCGCCAGCAGTTGGGGCCCGGGGGTCGACGAGCAGTACTTC.

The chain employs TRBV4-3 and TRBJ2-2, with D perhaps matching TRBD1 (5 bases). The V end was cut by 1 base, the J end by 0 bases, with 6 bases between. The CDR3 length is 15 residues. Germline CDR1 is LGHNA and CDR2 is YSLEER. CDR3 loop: CASSQVDTNTGELFF. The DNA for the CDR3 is TGCGCCAGCAGCCAAGTGGACACGAACACCGGGGAGCTGTTTTTT.

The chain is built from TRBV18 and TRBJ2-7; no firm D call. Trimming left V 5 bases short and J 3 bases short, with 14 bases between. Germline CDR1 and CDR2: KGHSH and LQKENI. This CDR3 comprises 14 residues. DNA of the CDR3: TGTGCCAGCTCATACACGGGCCCTTTCTACGAGCAGTACTTC. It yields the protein CASSYTGPFYEQYF.

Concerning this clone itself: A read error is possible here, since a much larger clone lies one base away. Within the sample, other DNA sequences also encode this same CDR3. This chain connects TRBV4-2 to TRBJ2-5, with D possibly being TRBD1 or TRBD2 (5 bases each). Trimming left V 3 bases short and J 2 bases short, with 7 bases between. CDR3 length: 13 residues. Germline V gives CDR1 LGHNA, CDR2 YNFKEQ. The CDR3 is CASSQGVQETQYF. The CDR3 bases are TGTGCCAGCAGCCAGGGGGTACAAGAGACCCAGTACTTC.

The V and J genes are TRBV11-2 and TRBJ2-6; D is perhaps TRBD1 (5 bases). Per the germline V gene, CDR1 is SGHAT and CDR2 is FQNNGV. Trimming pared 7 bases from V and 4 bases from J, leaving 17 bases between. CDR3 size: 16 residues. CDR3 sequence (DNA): TGTGCCAGCACGAACAGGCCCACTGGGGGGGCCAACGTCCTGACTTTC. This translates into CASTNRPTGGANVLTF.

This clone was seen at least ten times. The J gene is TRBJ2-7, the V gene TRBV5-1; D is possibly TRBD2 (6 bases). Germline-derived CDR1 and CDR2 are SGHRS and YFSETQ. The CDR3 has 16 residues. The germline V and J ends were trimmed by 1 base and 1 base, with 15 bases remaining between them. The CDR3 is CASSLPEGGGSYEQYF. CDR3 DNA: TGCGCCAGCAGCTTGCCGGAGGGCGGAGGGTCCTACGAGCAGTACTTC.

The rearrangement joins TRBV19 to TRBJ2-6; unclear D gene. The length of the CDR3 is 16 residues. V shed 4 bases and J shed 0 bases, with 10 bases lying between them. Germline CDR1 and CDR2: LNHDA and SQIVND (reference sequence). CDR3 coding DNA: TGTGCCAGTAGTAGGGTCTCACACTCTGGGGCCAACGTCCTGACTTTC. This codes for CASSRVSHSGANVLTF.

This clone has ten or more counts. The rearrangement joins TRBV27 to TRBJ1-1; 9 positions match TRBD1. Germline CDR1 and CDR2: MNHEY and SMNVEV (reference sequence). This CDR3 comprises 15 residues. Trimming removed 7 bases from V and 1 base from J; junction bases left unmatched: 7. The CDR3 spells CASKTDRGKNTEAFF. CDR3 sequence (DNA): TGTGCCAGCAAGACAGACAGGGGGAAGAACACTGAAGCTTTCTTT.

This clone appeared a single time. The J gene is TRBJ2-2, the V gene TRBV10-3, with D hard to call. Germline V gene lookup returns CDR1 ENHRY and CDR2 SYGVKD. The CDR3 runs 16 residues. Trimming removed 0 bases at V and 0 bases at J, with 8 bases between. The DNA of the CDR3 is TGTGCCATCAGTGAGTCTGTAGGGTCGAACACCGGGGAGCTGTTTTTT. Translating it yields CAISESVGSNTGELFF.

CDR3 coding DNA: TGTGCCAGCAGTGTAGGGGTGACGGTAGGGGCCGGGGAGCTGTTTTTT. Protein: CASSVGVTVGAGELFF. This chain uses TRBV6-1 with TRBJ2-2; D possibly corresponds to TRBD1 (5 bases). Looked up from germline, CDR1 is MNHNS and CDR2 is SASEGT. Deletions cut 4 bases from V and 6 bases from J, with 18 bases between. CDR3 size: 16 residues.